This T cell receptor (beta chain) was documented in a study of T cells in Graves' hyperthyroidism and ophthalmopathy. Thyroid ultrasound, orbital computed tomography, clinical symptoms, and serum thyroxine and TRAb underpinned diagnoses. Researchers took RNA transcripts and amplified the TCR beta CDR3 regions from them. The TCR CDR3 was amplified in a first-round RT-PCR using the HTBI primer set. Using its own MiXCR run on the multiplex PCR reads, TCRdb lists one record per CDR3 protein. The table includes approximately 610,000 distinct CDR3 sequences, 14% to 15% detected once. The CDR3 covers 15 residues. Germline CDR1 and CDR2: LNHDA and SQIVND (reference sequence). V lost 2 bases to trimming and J lost 0 bases; unmatched junction nucleotides: 4. Study-wide results and limits: Most expanded thyroid clonotypes above 0.001 also appeared in blood.

Points on this clonotype: The target antigen is unknown.

The V gene is TRBV19, the J gene TRBJ2-7; 7 nucleotides agree with TRBD2. The clonotype originates from a woman aged 40 to 49 with Graves' ophthalmopathy. The sequencing input was blood. DNA of the CDR3: TGTGCCAGTAGTATAACCAGCGGGAACTCCTACGAGCAGTACTTC. It yields the protein CASSITSGNSYEQYF.